The T cell receptor (beta chain) described here comes from a study of blood T cell repertoires in COVID-19. Profiled with immunoSEQ multiplex PCR; TCRdb holds only in-frame clones, not every one. The table includes 140,000 to 150,000 clones, more than 70% detected once. Germline lookup yields CDR1 SGHTA and CDR2 FQGTGA. V lost 5 bases, J lost 7 bases, and 5 bases stayed unmatched. The CDR3 extends over 13 amino acids. Source material: peripheral blood. The chain uses TRBV7-3 and TRBJ2-1; 7 nucleotides agree with TRBD1. The receptor was isolated from a human donor in a cohort sampled during active COVID-19. The CDR3 bases are TGTGCCAGCAGCAGAGGGACAGTGAATGAGCAGTTCTTC. This translates into CASSRGTVNEQFF.